This passage covers 18 T cell receptor beta chains from one sample sequenced in a study of T cell changes during pregnancy in multiple sclerosis. Sequencing used immunoSEQ multiplex PCR; TCRdb keeps in-frame clones, though not all of them. The sample holds tens of thousands of clones, roughly 89% seen once. This specimen consisted of CD8+ T cells from peripheral blood mononuclear cells, obtained before pregnancy. These receptors were taken from a female donor with multiple sclerosis, enrolled in a pregnancy study.

The chain employs TRBV2 and TRBJ2-3; D is possibly TRBD2 (6 bases). The CDR3 has 13 amino acids. CDR1 and CDR2 from the germline V gene are SNHLY and FYNNEI. The germline V and J ends were trimmed by 4 bases and 2 bases, with 7 bases remaining between them. CDR3 sequence (DNA): TGTGCCAGCAGTGTGGGACTCACAGATACGCAGTATTTT. As protein: CASSVGLTDTQYF. Looking up the rest from reference TRBV2 and TRBJ2-3 gives the full variable domain: EPEVTQTPSHQVTQMGQEVILRCVPISNHLYFYWYRQILGQKVEFLVSFYNNEISEKSEIFDDQFSVERPDGSNFTLKIRSTKLEDSAMYFCASSVGLTDTQYFGPGTRLTVL.

This chain uses TRBV13 with TRBJ1-2, with D possibly matching TRBD1 (6 bases). The V and J ends lost 5 bases and 5 bases respectively, with 15 bases between them. This CDR3 contains 14 residues. Germline V gene lookup returns CDR1 PRHDT and CDR2 FYEKMQ (reference sequence). The CDR3 is CASSPDSGGYGYTF. CDR3 DNA sequence: TGTGCCAGCAGCCCGGACAGTGGGGGATATGGCTACACCTTC.

This clone turned up a few times. Other DNA sequences in the sample encode the same CDR3. The V gene is TRBV6-4, the J gene TRBJ2-3; 8 bases map to TRBD2. The CDR3 loop spans 14 amino acids. CDR1 MRHNA and CDR2 SNTAGT come from the germline V gene. J lost 3 bases, V lost 3 bases, and 2 bases had no gene match. For the CDR3, the DNA is TGTGCCAGCAGTGAGGCGGGAGGTACAGATACGCAGTATTTT. Its protein product is CASSEAGGTDTQYF.

The V and J genes are TRBV29-1 and TRBJ2-2, with 9 bases aligning to TRBD2. The CDR3 sequence is 17 residues long. Trimming cost V 5 bases and J 6 bases; bases outside gene matches: 16. Germline V gives CDR1 SQVTM, CDR2 ANQGSEA. In nucleotides, the CDR3 is TGCAGCGTTAAGGTGGTGTGGCGGGAGGGGAAATCCGGGGAGCTGTTTTTT. Residues: CSVKVVWREGKSGELFF.

This chain links TRBV13 with TRBJ2-7; D not resolved. The germline V gene has CDR1 PRHDT and CDR2 FYEKMQ (reference sequence). Trimming cost V 7 bases and J 5 bases, with 21 bases left between them. The CDR3 is 15 residues long. As DNA, the CDR3 is TGTGCCAGCACCTCCAACGACTTAGTTCCCCACGAGCAGTACTTC. Amino acid sequence: CASTSNDLVPHEQYF.

The chain combines TRBV6-4 with TRBJ1-1, with D unresolved. The CDR3 extends over 13 amino acids. Germline values: CDR1 MRHNA, CDR2 SNTAGT. Trimming took 3 bases from V and 1 from J, leaving 6 bases between them. CDR3 bases: TGTGCCAGCAGTGATTCTACGAACACTGAAGCTTTCTTT. Its translation is CASSDSTNTEAFF.

The chain is built from TRBV27 and TRBJ1-5; D perhaps matches TRBD1 (5 bases). Germline V gene data show CDR1 as MNHEY and CDR2 as SMNVEV (reference sequence). The CDR3 is 15 residues long. Trimming took off 3 bases at V and 3 bases at J, with 12 bases between the two ends. The CDR3 DNA sequence: TGTGCCAGCAGTTTGTTTGGACAATTCAATCAGCCCCAGCATTTT. Its translation is CASSLFGQFNQPQHF.

This rearrangement joins TRBV7-2 to TRBJ2-3; TRBD2 matches 8 bases. With 8 bases clipped from V and 4 bases from J, the junction kept 14 bases outside the gene matches. The germline CDR1 and CDR2 sequences are SGHTA and FQGNSA. CDR3 length: 16 residues. The CDR3: CASGEGRAGVADTQYF. The CDR3 DNA is TGTGCCAGCGGCGAGGGAAGAGCGGGGGTAGCAGATACGCAGTATTTT.

The gene calls are TRBV7-9 and TRBJ2-1; 11 nucleotides align to TRBD2. Germline CDR1 reads SEHNR; CDR2 reads FQNEAQ (reference sequence). This CDR3 has 14 residues. With V trimmed by 8 bases and J by 6 bases, 6 bases remained unmatched. The CDR3 coding sequence is TGTGCCAGCCTTGGACTAGCGGGTCCCAATGAGCAGTTCTTC. Protein product: CASLGLAGPNEQFF.

The genes are TRBV7-8 and TRBJ1-4, with a tentative D call TRBD1 (5 bases). There are 17 residues in the CDR3. Per the germline V gene, CDR1 is SGHVS and CDR2 is FQNEAQ. V lost 2 bases and J 2 bases, leaving 15 bases between the germline ends. CDR3 DNA sequence: TGTGCCAGCAGCTTACCTCAGGGTTCGTGGACTAATGAAAAACTGTTTTTT. It translates to CASSLPQGSWTNEKLFF.

The chain carries TRBV7-9 and TRBJ2-7; 11 nucleotides line up with TRBD1. This CDR3 contains 13 residues. CDR1 SEHNR and CDR2 FQNEAQ come from the germline V gene (reference sequence). The trim removed 8 bases at V and 4 bases at J, leaving 4 bases unmatched. The CDR3: CASGQGASYEQYF. The DNA for the CDR3 is TGTGCCAGCGGACAGGGGGCGTCTTACGAGCAGTACTTC.

The chain links TRBV11-3 to TRBJ2-3; TRBD2 agrees at 8 bases. Trimming at V came to 5 bases and at J to 2 bases, leaving 9 bases not matched to a gene. The CDR3 spans 16 residues. The V gene's germline CDR1 is SGHNT and CDR2 YENEEA. The chain's CDR3 is CASSPLGREDTDTQYF. For the CDR3, the DNA is TGTGCCAGCAGCCCCCTGGGGCGGGAGGACACAGATACGCAGTATTTT.

The gene calls are TRBV9 and TRBJ2-5; 8 nucleotides line up with TRBD2. Germline V gene data show CDR1 as SGDLS and CDR2 as YYNGEE. V was clipped by 3 bases and J by 4 bases; unmatched bases: 5. This CDR3 spans 14 amino acids. This chain's CDR3 is CASSATGGSETQYF. The CDR3 DNA is TGTGCCAGCAGCGCCACGGGGGGGTCAGAGACCCAGTACTTC.

The V gene is TRBV6-4, the J gene TRBJ2-3; 11 nucleotides agree with TRBD2. The CDR3 has 15 amino acids. The V gene's germline CDR1 is MRHNA and CDR2 SNTAGT. The ends lost 6 bases at V and 1 base at J; junction bases unmatched: 3. CDR3 nucleotides: TGTGCCAGCAGGCCACTAGCGGGGGGCACAGATACGCAGTATTTT. Its protein product is CASRPLAGGTDTQYF.

This clone was counted a single time. The chain carries TRBV27 and TRBJ2-7; 8 bases align to TRBD1. CDR1 and CDR2 from the germline V gene are MNHEY and SMNVEV (reference sequence). V dropped 3 bases and J dropped 4; count of bases not matched to a gene: 11. The CDR3 covers 16 residues. The CDR3 sequence is CASSFDPKDRAYEQYF. In nucleotides, the CDR3 is TGTGCCAGCAGTTTCGACCCAAAGGACAGGGCGTACGAGCAGTACTTC.

The J gene is TRBJ2-7, the V gene TRBV5-1; 8 bases fit TRBD2. This CDR3 contains 15 residues. Per the germline V gene, CDR1 is SGHRS and CDR2 is YFSETQ. J was trimmed by 4 bases and V by 5 bases; bases with no gene match: 11. CDR3 residues: CASRELSGGTYEQYF. As DNA, the CDR3 is TGCGCCAGCAGGGAGCTGAGCGGGGGAACTTACGAGCAGTACTTC.

This clone has a handful of counts. The genes are TRBV4-1 and TRBJ2-3; 9 bases line up with TRBD2. This CDR3 is 15 amino acids long. The V and J ends lost 4 bases and 5 bases, in that order; junction bases with no gene match: 7. CDR1 and CDR2 from the germline V gene are MGHRA and YSYEKL. In DNA, the CDR3 is TGCGCCAGCAGCCGGTTAGCGGGAGAGGGAGATACGCAGTATTTT. As protein: CASSRLAGEGDTQYF.

This rearrangement joins TRBV30 to TRBJ2-7; weak D call: TRBD1 (5 bases). The V gene's germline CDR1 is GTSNPN and CDR2 SVGIG (reference sequence). Trimming left V 0 bases short and J 2 bases short, with 11 bases between. The CDR3 length is 14 residues. CDR3 nucleotide sequence: TGTGCCTGGAGTGTGGGTCAGGGTACCTACGAGCAGTACTTC. Translation: CAWSVGQGTYEQYF.